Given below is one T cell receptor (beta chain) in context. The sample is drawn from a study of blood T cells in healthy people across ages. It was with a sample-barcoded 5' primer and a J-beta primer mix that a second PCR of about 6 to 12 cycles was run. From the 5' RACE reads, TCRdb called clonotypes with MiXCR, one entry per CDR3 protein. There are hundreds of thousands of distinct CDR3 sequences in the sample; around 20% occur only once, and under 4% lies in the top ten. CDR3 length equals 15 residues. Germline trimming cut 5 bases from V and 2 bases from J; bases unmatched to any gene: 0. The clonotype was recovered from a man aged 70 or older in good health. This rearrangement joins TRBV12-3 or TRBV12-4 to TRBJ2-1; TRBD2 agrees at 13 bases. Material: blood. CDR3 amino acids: CASSGLAGAYNEQFF. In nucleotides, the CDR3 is TGTGCCAGCAGTGGACTAGCGGGAGCCTACAATGAGCAGTTCTTC.